The 31 T cell receptor beta chains below come from one sample, sequenced in a study of blood T cell repertoires in COVID-19. Sequencing was performed with immunoSEQ multiplex PCR; in TCRdb, only in-frame clones are kept and a portion is missing. The repertoire has 60,000 to 65,000 clones, about four fifths of them found once; the top ten carry 16%. The sample consisted of peripheral blood. Receptor source: a man aged 55 to 70 with COVID-19, enrolled during active disease.

This clone has a single count. The gene calls are TRBV27 and TRBJ1-2; 7 nucleotides match TRBD1. This CDR3 spans 13 amino acids. From germline, CDR1 is MNHEY and CDR2 SMNVEV (reference sequence). V shed 4 bases and J 8 bases; nucleotides not matched to a gene: 7. CDR3 sequence reads: CASSYTGEYGYTF. CDR3 DNA sequence: TGTGCCAGCAGTTACACAGGGGAGTACGGCTACACCTTC.

This rearrangement joins TRBV19 to TRBJ1-2, with 9 bases identical to TRBD1. Germline V CDR1 and CDR2: LNHDA, SQIVND (reference sequence). Losses at the gene ends were 6 bases for V and 2 bases for J; bases not matched to a gene: 13. The CDR3 extends over 17 amino acids. CDR3 sequence: CASSPKTGGYSNYGYTF. DNA of the CDR3: TGTGCCAGTAGCCCTAAGACAGGGGGTTACTCCAACTATGGCTACACCTTC. Drawing the rest from reference TRBV19 and TRBJ1-2, the complete variable domain is DGGITQSPKYLFRKEGQNVTLSCEQNLNHDAMYWYRQDPGQGLRLIYYSQIVNDFQKGDIAEGYSVSREKKESFPLTVTSAQKNPTAFYLCASSPKTGGYSNYGYTFGSGTRLTVV.

In DNA form, the CDR3 reads TGTGCCAGCAGTATCCCACAGGGGACCACCGGGGAGCTGTTTTTT. It codes for CASSIPQGTTGELFF. The J gene is TRBJ2-2, the V gene TRBV28, with 7 bases fitting TRBD1. Germline CDR1 reads MDHEN; CDR2 reads SYDVKM. V shed 5 bases and J 4 bases; nucleotides not matched to a gene: 7. This CDR3 spans 15 amino acids.

In its sample, this clone was seen a few times. This chain uses TRBV6-2 or TRBV6-3 with TRBJ1-1; D gene unclear. Between the trimmed V and J ends, which lost 6 bases and 0 bases, there was a span of 11 bases. The CDR3 has 14 amino acids. Germline lookup yields CDR1 MNHEY and CDR2 SVGEGT. The CDR3 nucleotides read TGTGCCAGCAGCCCGTCCTATTTGAACACTGAAGCTTTCTTT. It encodes CASSPSYLNTEAFF.

The V and J genes are TRBV5-5 and TRBJ2-5, with 9 bases identical to TRBD1. Germline V gene data show CDR1 as SGHKS and CDR2 as YYEKEE (reference sequence). V dropped 3 bases and J dropped 5; count of bases not matched to a gene: 11. This CDR3 has 16 amino acids. This CDR3 reads CASSSPGTGMAETQYF. Here the CDR3 DNA reads TGTGCCAGCAGCTCCCCCGGGACAGGGATGGCGGAGACCCAGTACTTC.

J is TRBJ1-4 and V is TRBV7-9, with 10 bases that match TRBD1. Germline V gene data show CDR1 as SEHNR and CDR2 as FQNEAQ (reference sequence). The trim removed 1 base at V and 10 bases at J, leaving 9 bases unmatched. This CDR3 has 16 residues. The CDR3 nucleotides are TGTGCCAGCAGCTTAGTTCCCGGGACAGGGGTCCGAAAACTGTTTTTT. The encoded protein is CASSLVPGTGVRKLFF.

V and J are TRBV5-1 and TRBJ2-1, with 11 bases fitting TRBD2. Germline V gene sequence: CDR1 SGHRS, CDR2 YFSETQ. V shed 5 bases and J 0 bases; nucleotides not matched to a gene: 7. This CDR3 has 17 amino acids. As DNA, the CDR3 is TGCGCCAGCAGAAGGGGGACTAGCGGAGACTCCTACAATGAGCAGTTCTTC. It codes for CASRRGTSGDSYNEQFF.

The CDR3 loop reads CASSTETGRIRNQPQHF. The DNA of the CDR3 is TGTGCCAGTAGTACAGAGACCGGGAGGATCAGGAATCAGCCCCAGCATTTT. The chain couples TRBV19 to TRBJ1-5; D ambiguous. CDR3 length: 17 amino acids. Trimming cost V 4 bases and J 4 bases, with 20 bases left between them. Germline V gives CDR1 LNHDA, CDR2 SQIVND (reference sequence).

This clone came up once. The V and J genes are TRBV3-1 (or the pseudogene TRBV3-2) and TRBJ1-3; no firm D call. V was cut by 2 bases and J by 2 bases, with 4 bases left in between. Germline CDR1 and CDR2: LGHDT and YNNKEL (reference sequence). The CDR3 length is 13 residues. The CDR3 sequence is CASSQIAGNTIYF. The CDR3, as DNA: TGTGCCAGCAGCCAAATAGCTGGAAACACCATATATTTT.

This clone appeared a single time. This chain connects TRBV14 to TRBJ1-2; D is ambiguous. Per germline, CDR1 SGHDN and CDR2 FVKESK. CDR3 length equals 13 residues. The V and J ends lost 0 bases and 8 bases respectively, with 10 bases between them. The CDR3 loop reads CASSQEGGGGYTF. CDR3 nucleotide sequence: TGTGCCAGCAGCCAAGAAGGCGGAGGCGGCTACACCTTC.

The chain uses TRBV6-6 and TRBJ1-3, with no clear D. The V gene's germline CDR1 is MNHNY and CDR2 SVGAGI (reference sequence). Trimming removed 7 bases from V and 4 bases from J, with 20 bases in between. The CDR3 spans 16 residues. This chain's CDR3 is CASTQPGIHTGNTIYF. DNA of the CDR3: TGTGCCAGCACCCAGCCAGGCATTCATACGGGAAACACCATATATTTT.

This sequence joins TRBV28 and TRBJ1-3, with D possibly matching TRBD1 (6 bases). Germline values: CDR1 MDHEN, CDR2 SYDVKM. V was pared by 2 bases and J by 4 bases, with 9 bases between. The CDR3 sequence is 14 residues long. The DNA for the CDR3 is TGTGCCAGCAGTTTACCGGGACAAGGAAACACCATATATTTT. This sequence encodes CASSLPGQGNTIYF.

The CDR3 reads CASSLGLAGTGELFF. The CDR3 DNA sequence: TGTGCCAGCAGCTTAGGGCTAGCGGGCACCGGGGAGCTGTTTTTT. This chain links TRBV7-9 with TRBJ2-2, with 8 bases aligning to TRBD2. The CDR3 runs 15 residues. Looked up from germline, CDR1 is SEHNR and CDR2 is FQNEAQ (reference sequence). J lost 4 bases, V lost 1 base, and 2 bases had no gene match.

This clone turned up a few times. V and J are TRBV6-5 and TRBJ2-2; possible D gene TRBD1, 5 bases. Germline CDR1 reads MNHEY; CDR2 reads SVGAGI. The CDR3 is made up of 14 amino acids. Deletions cut 5 bases from V and 4 bases from J, with 11 bases between. The CDR3 region has the DNA TGTGCCAGCAGTATATCAGGGTTCACCGGGGAGCTGTTTTTT. Protein product: CASSISGFTGELFF.

The chain employs TRBV6-5 and TRBJ2-1; the match to TRBD1 covers 8 bases. Unmatched junction bases numbered 4, after V lost 4 bases and J lost 2 bases. The CDR3 loop spans 15 amino acids. CDR1 is MNHEY, CDR2 SVGAGI, per germline. In nucleotides, the CDR3 is TGTGCCAGCAGTTGGGACAGGTCTCCCTACAATGAGCAGTTCTTC. Residues: CASSWDRSPYNEQFF.

J is TRBJ1-2 and V is TRBV20-1, with a tentative D call TRBD1 (5 bases). The CDR3 length is 14 residues. CDR1 DFQATT and CDR2 SNEGSKA come from the germline V gene (reference sequence). V lost 3 bases, J lost 0 bases, and 11 bases lay in between. CDR3 sequence (DNA): TGCAGTGCTAGTATAGGGGATGCTAACTATGGCTACACCTTC. Protein: CSASIGDANYGYTF.

The chain uses TRBV6-5 and TRBJ1-5; the D gene is possibly TRBD1 (5 bases). The CDR3 spans 15 residues. Germline loops: CDR1 MNHEY, CDR2 SVGAGI. Trimming stripped 6 bases from V and 0 bases from J, with 12 bases between. CDR3 amino acids: CASRLQEYSNQPQHF. The CDR3 DNA is TGTGCCAGCAGGTTACAGGAATATAGCAATCAGCCCCAGCATTTT.

The rearrangement joins TRBV29-1 to TRBJ1-5; TRBD1 agrees at 7 bases. Looked up from germline, CDR1 is SQVTM and CDR2 is ANQGSEA. V lost 4 bases to trimming and J lost 1 base; unmatched junction nucleotides: 1. CDR3 length: 13 residues. The CDR3 loop is CSVGDSSNQPQHF. In nucleotides, the CDR3 is TGCAGCGTTGGGGACAGCAGCAATCAGCCCCAGCATTTT.

This clone was seen only a few times. The chain employs TRBV30 and TRBJ2-7; possibly TRBD2 for D (6 bases). Trimming stripped 1 base from V and 5 bases from J, with 18 bases between. Germline V lookup: CDR1 GTSNPN, CDR2 SVGIG (reference sequence). The CDR3 covers 15 residues. The CDR3, as DNA: TGTGCCTGGAGTGCAAAGGGAGGTATTGTCGACGAGCAGTACTTC. Encoded protein: CAWSAKGGIVDEQYF.

V gene TRBV11-3 combines with J gene TRBJ1-1; TRBD1 agrees at 7 bases. The J segment lost 7 bases and the V segment lost 6 bases, leaving 5 bases of the junction unmatched. CDR1 is SGHNT, CDR2 YENEEA, per germline. CDR3 length: 12 amino acids. The CDR3 sequence is CASSVGGSEAFF. CDR3 sequence (DNA): TGTGCCAGCAGTGTAGGGGGCAGTGAAGCTTTCTTT.

This chain uses TRBV28 with TRBJ2-2; a possible D gene is TRBD2 (5 bases). This CDR3 comprises 14 residues. Germline V gives CDR1 MDHEN, CDR2 SYDVKM. With 5 bases removed from V and 5 bases from J, the gap between germline ends came to 12 bases. The CDR3 loop is CASSPGTLTGELFF. The CDR3 nucleotides are TGTGCCAGCAGTCCGGGAACCTTGACCGGGGAGCTGTTTTTT.

V gene TRBV18 combines with J gene TRBJ1-2; perhaps TRBD1 as D (5 bases). Germline V CDR1 and CDR2: KGHSH, LQKENI. This CDR3 spans 16 amino acids. V lost 3 bases and J lost 3, with 17 bases in between. The CDR3 here is CASSPQWAGNHYGYTF. The CDR3 region has the DNA TGTGCCAGCTCACCCCAGTGGGCAGGGAATCACTATGGCTACACCTTC.

By share, this clone counts as medium-sized. This chain connects TRBV5-6 to TRBJ2-1, with 8 nucleotides matching TRBD2. Germline V CDR1 and CDR2: SGHDT, YYEEEE. The CDR3 length is 13 residues. V shed 5 bases and J 6 bases; nucleotides not matched to a gene: 4. The CDR3 bases are TGTGCCAGCAGTCAAAGCGGGAGCAATGAGCAGTTCTTC. Encoded protein: CASSQSGSNEQFF. Full variable domain (outside the CDR3, taken from reference TRBV5-6 and TRBJ2-1): DAGVTQSPTHLIKTRGQQVTLRCSPKSGHDTVSWYQQALGQGPQFIFQYYEEEERQRGNFPDRFSGHQFPNYSSELNVNALLLGDSALYLCASSQSGSNEQFFGPGTRLTVL.

This sequence joins TRBV12-3 or TRBV12-4 and TRBJ2-5, with 8 nucleotides matching TRBD1. Trimming took 6 bases from V and 5 from J; bases not matched to a gene: 5. The CDR3 spans 13 residues. The CDR3 DNA sequence: TGTGCCAGCAGACGGACAGGGCAGGAGACCCAGTACTTC. Its translation is CASRRTGQETQYF.

The chain recombines TRBV2 with TRBJ2-7; 13 bases map to TRBD2. Germline lookup yields CDR1 SNHLY and CDR2 FYNNEI. V shed 6 bases and J 2 bases; nucleotides not matched to a gene: 7. CDR3 length equals 16 residues. The CDR3 nucleotides read TGTGCCAGCAGGGCTTGGACTAGCGGGAGACCCTACGAGCAGTACTTC. This encodes CASRAWTSGRPYEQYF.

This CDR3 reads CASSLGRTDQWGYTF. The CDR3 region has the DNA TGTGCCAGCAGCTTAGGGCGCACAGATCAGTGGGGCTACACCTTC. V and J are TRBV7-9 and TRBJ1-2; D ambiguous. Germline assignment: CDR1 SEHNR and CDR2 FQNEAQ (reference sequence). Trimming took 1 base from V and 8 from J, leaving 17 bases between them. The CDR3 spans 15 residues.

In nucleotides, the CDR3 is TGCGCCAGCAGCTTCGGGGATAGCAATCAGCCCCAGCATTTT. This codes for CASSFGDSNQPQHF. The gene calls are TRBV5-1 and TRBJ1-5; unclear D gene. Germline V gene lookup returns CDR1 SGHRS and CDR2 YFSETQ. The CDR3 is 14 amino acids. V was pared by 2 bases and J by 0 bases, with 6 bases between.

The rearrangement uses TRBV10-3 and TRBJ2-5, with TRBD2 matching 9 bases. The V segment lost 8 bases and the J segment 5 bases; nucleotides outside the gene matches: 6. Per the germline V gene, CDR1 is ENHRY and CDR2 is SYGVKD. This CDR3 has 13 amino acids. Here the CDR3 reads CAIAGGRAETQYF. In DNA, the CDR3 is TGTGCCATCGCTGGCGGGAGGGCGGAGACCCAGTACTTC.

This clone came up once. The V gene is TRBV5-1, the J gene TRBJ2-2, with 10 bases lining up with TRBD1. V dropped 3 bases and J dropped 3; count of bases not matched to a gene: 5. The CDR3 consists of 16 residues. Germline loops: CDR1 SGHRS, CDR2 YFSETQ. CDR3 sequence reads: CASSYGQGEYTGELFF. In nucleotides, the CDR3 is TGCGCCAGCAGCTACGGACAGGGGGAGTACACCGGGGAGCTGTTTTTT.

This chain uses TRBV3-1 (or the pseudogene TRBV3-2) with TRBJ2-1; D gene ambiguous. The germline V and J ends were trimmed by 4 bases and 3 bases, with 4 bases remaining between them. The germline gives CDR1 LGHDT, CDR2 YNNKEL (reference sequence). The CDR3 loop spans 12 amino acids. The CDR3 nucleotides read TGTGCCAGCAGCCTCAGCTACAATGAGCAGTTCTTC. Its translation: CASSLSYNEQFF.

The chain couples TRBV10-1 to TRBJ2-1; D may be TRBD1 (5 bases). The germline V and J ends were trimmed by 4 bases and 4 bases, with 23 bases remaining between them. Germline loops: CDR1 WNHNN, CDR2 SYGVQD (reference sequence). CDR3 length: 18 amino acids. This CDR3 is CASSGVRGRDPGYNEQFF. CDR3 nucleotide sequence: TGCGCCAGCAGTGGAGTTAGGGGCAGGGATCCGGGTTACAATGAGCAGTTCTTC.